The clone carrying this TCR gamma chain counts as medium-sized. Its antigen is currently unknown. The data originate from a study of Vδ1+ human thymocytes. Study-wide points: TRD repertoires were essentially private, unlike widely shared TRG clonotypes. Highly polyclonal TRG and TRD repertoires with Gaussian CDR3 length distributions appeared in thymus. Roughly 22% of thymic delta-chain sequences were Vdelta2, with few Vdelta3, unlike blood Vdelta1+ controls. Unexpected Vdelta2 sequences could cause misinterpretation of bulk repertoire data.

Sorted Vdelta1+ thymocytes were roughly 98% to 99.6% pure. The template was reverse-transcribed extracted RNA. Pooled V-gene forward primers with one constant-region reverse primer generated the CDR3 amplicons by multiplex PCR. TCRdb re-analyzed the multiplex PCR reads via CATT. The sample has roughly 30,000 gamma-chain clones; around 20% are singletons. V was pared by 0 bases and J by 5 bases, with 4 bases of the junction left unmatched. The CDR3 covers 13 residues. CDR1 and CDR2 (germline): GITISATS, ISYDGTV (reference sequence). The source is a boy in the first two years of life who had congenital heart surgery. Sequenced material: Vdelta1+ gamma-delta thymocytes from the thymus. Subset indicated: FACS-sorted CD3+ TCRalphabeta- TCRVdelta1+ TCRVdelta2- thymocytes. V gene TRGV9 combines with J gene TRGJ1 or TRGJ2. CDR3 nucleotides: TGTGCCTTGTGGGAGGTGCAGGATTATAAGAAACTCTTT. Translating gives CALWEVQDYKKLF.